This TCR beta chain is drawn from a study of blood T cell repertoires in COVID-19. In the study overall: Some COVID-19 samples were acute and others convalescent; all came from the United States, Italy and Spain.

In the study's own analysis: Amplification of reference gene primers provided the estimated nucleated cell counts. The data were produced by immunoSEQ multiplex PCR, yet TCRdb's version contains in-frame clones alone and is incomplete. V and J calls and clone size are copied from that table; D and trimming were computed from the DNA. The table shows 90,000 to 100,000 clones, with roughly 80% occurring only once. This CDR3 spans 19 amino acids. Germline CDR1 is ENHRY and CDR2 is SYGVKD. J gave up 0 bases and V 3 bases, and 11 bases lay outside the gene matches. The sequenced sample was peripheral blood. The chain couples TRBV10-3 to TRBJ1-5; TRBD1 matches 10 bases. The receptor's source is a woman older than 75 with acute or convalescent COVID-19. The DNA of the CDR3 is TGTGCCATCAGTGATCACCGTCCCGGGACAGGGGATAGCAATCAGCCCCAGCATTTT. This codes for CAISDHRPGTGDSNQPQHF.